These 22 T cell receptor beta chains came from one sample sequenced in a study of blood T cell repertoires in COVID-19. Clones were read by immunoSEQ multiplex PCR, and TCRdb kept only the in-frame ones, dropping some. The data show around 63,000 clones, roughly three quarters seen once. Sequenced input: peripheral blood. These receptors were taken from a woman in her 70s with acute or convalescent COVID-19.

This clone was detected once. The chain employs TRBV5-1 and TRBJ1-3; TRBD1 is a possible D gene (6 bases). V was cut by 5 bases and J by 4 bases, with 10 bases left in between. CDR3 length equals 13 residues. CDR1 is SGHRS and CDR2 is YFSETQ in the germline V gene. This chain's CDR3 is CASSSGQGNTIYF. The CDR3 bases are TGCGCCAGCAGTTCCGGACAGGGAAACACCATATATTTT.

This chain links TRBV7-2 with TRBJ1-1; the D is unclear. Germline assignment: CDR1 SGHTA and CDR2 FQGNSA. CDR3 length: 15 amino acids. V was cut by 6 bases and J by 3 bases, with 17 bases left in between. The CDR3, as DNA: TGTGCCAGCAGGAGGACTCGGGGAGGTCACACTGAAGCTTTCTTT. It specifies CASRRTRGGHTEAFF.

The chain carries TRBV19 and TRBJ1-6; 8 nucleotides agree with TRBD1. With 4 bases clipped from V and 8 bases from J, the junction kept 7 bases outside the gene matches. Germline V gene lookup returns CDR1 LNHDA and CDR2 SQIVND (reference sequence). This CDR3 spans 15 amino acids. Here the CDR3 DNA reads TGTGCCAGTAGTAACCCGGGACAGGCGGATTCACCCCTCCACTTT. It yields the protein CASSNPGQADSPLHF.

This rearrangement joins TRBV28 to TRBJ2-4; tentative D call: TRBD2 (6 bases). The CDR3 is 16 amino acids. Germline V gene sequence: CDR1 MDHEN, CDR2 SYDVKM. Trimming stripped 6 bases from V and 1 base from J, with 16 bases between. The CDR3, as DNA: TGTGCCAGCAGCTGGACTCGACTAGTGGCCAAAAACATTCAGTACTTC. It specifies CASSWTRLVAKNIQYF.

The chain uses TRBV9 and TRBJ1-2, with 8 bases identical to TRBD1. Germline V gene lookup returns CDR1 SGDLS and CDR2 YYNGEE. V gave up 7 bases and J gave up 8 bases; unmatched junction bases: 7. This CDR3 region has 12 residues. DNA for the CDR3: TGTGCCAGCGACAACCCAGGGGGCGGCTACACCTTC. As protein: CASDNPGGGYTF.

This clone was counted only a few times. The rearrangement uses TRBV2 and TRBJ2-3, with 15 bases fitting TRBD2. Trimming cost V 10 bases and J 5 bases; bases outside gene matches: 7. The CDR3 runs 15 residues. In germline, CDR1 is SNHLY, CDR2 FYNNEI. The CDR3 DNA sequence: TGTGCCACGCCGGGACTAGCGGGGGGAAGAGATACGCAGTATTTT. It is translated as CATPGLAGGRDTQYF.

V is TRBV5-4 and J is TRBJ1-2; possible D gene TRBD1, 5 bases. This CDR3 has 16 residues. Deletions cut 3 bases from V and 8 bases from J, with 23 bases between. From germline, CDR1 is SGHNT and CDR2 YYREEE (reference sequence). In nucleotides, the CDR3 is TGTGCCAGCAGCTCACCAAAGGCCCCCCAGGGTTTCGGCTACACCTTC. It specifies CASSSPKAPQGFGYTF.

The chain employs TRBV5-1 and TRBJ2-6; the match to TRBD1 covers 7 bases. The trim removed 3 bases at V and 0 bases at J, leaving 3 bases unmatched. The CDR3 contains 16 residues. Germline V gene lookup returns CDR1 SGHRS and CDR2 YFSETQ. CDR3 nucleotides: TGCGCCAGCAGCTGGGGACAGTTCTCTGGGGCCAACGTCCTGACTTTC. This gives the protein CASSWGQFSGANVLTF.

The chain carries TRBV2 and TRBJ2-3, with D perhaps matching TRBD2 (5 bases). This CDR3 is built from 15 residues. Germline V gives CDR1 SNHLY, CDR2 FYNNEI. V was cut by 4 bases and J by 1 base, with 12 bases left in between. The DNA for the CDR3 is TGTGCCAGCAGTGTTGCTAGCACAGGCACAGATACGCAGTATTTT. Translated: CASSVASTGTDTQYF.

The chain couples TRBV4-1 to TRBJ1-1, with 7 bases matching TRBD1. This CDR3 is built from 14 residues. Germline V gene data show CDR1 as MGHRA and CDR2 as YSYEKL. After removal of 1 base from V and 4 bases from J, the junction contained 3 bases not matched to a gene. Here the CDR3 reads CASSQGDRATEAFF. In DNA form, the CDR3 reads TGCGCCAGCAGCCAAGGAGACAGGGCCACTGAAGCTTTCTTT.

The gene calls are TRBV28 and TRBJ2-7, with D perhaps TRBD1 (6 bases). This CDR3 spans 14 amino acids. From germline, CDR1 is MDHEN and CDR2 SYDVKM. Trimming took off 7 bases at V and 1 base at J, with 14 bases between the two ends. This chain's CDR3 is CASISRGPSYEQYF. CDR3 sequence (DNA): TGTGCCAGCATTAGCAGGGGCCCTTCCTACGAGCAGTACTTC.

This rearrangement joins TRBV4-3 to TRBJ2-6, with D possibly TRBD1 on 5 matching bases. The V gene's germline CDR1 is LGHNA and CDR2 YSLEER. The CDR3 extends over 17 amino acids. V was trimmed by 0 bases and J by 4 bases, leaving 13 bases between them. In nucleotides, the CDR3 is TGCGCCAGCAGCCAAGAAACCCCAGGGTCCGGGGCCAACGTCCTGACTTTC. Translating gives CASSQETPGSGANVLTF.

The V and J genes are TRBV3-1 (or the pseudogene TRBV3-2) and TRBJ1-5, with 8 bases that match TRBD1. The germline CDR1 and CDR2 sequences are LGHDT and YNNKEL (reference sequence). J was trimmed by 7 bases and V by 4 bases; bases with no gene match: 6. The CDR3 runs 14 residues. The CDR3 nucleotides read TGTGCCAGCAGCCCCACAGGGGGGGGCCAGCCCCAGCATTTT. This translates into CASSPTGGGQPQHF.

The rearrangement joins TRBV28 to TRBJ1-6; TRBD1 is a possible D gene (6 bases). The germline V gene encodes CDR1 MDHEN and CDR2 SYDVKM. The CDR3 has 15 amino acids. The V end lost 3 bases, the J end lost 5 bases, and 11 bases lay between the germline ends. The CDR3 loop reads CASSLHRVNNSPLHF. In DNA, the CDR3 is TGTGCCAGCAGTTTGCACAGGGTAAATAATTCACCCCTCCACTTT.

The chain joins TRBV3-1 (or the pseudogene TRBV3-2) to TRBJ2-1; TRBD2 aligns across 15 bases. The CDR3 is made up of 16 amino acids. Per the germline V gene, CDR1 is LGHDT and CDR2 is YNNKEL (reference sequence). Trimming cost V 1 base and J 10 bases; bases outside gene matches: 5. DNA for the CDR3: TGTGCCAGCAGCCAAGGTCCGGGACTAGCGGGGGGAGAGCAGTTCTTC. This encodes CASSQGPGLAGGEQFF.

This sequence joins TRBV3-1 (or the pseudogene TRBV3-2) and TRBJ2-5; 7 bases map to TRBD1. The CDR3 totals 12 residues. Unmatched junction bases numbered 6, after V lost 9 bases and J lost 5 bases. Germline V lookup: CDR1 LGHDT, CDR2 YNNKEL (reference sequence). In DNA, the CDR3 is TGTGCCAGTTCGACAGGGCAGGAGACCCAGTACTTC. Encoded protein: CASSTGQETQYF.

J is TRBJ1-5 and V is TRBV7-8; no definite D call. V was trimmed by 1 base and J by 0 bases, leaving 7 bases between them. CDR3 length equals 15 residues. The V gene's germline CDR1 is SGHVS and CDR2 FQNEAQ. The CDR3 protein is CASSLGVNSNQPQHF. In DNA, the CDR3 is TGTGCCAGCAGCTTAGGAGTGAATAGCAATCAGCCCCAGCATTTT.

The CDR3 is CASSLGTSGGKADTQYF. CDR3 DNA: TGTGCCAGCAGCCTGGGGACTAGCGGGGGGAAGGCAGATACGCAGTATTTT. The chain combines TRBV5-4 with TRBJ2-3; 15 bases map to TRBD2. The germline CDR1 and CDR2 sequences are SGHNT and YYREEE (reference sequence). The CDR3 has 17 amino acids. V lost 4 bases to trimming and J lost 4 bases; unmatched junction nucleotides: 7.

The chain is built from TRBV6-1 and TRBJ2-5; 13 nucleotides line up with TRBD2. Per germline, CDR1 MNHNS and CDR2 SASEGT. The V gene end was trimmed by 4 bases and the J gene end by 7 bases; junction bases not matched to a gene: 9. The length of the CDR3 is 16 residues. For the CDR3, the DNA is TGTGCCAGCAGTGGGGGGACTAGCGGGGAAATCGGGACCCAGTACTTC. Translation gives CASSGGTSGEIGTQYF.

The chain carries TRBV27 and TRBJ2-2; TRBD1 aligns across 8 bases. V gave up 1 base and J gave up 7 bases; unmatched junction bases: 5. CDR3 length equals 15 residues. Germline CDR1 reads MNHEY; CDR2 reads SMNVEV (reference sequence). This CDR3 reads CASSLLDRANGELFF. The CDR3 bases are TGTGCCAGCAGTTTATTGGACAGGGCTAACGGGGAGCTGTTTTTT.

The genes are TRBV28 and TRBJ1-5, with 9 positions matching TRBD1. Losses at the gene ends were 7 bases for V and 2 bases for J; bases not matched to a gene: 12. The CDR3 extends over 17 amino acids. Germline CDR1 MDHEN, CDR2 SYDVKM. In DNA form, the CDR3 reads TGTGCCAGCAAGACGCCGGGACAGGGAGGCGGCAATCAGCCCCAGCATTTT. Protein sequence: CASKTPGQGGGNQPQHF. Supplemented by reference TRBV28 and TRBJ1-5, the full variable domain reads DVKVTQSSRYLVKRTGEKVFLECVQDMDHENMFWYRQDPGLGLRLIYFSYDVKMKEKGDIPEGYSVSREKKERFSLILESASTNQTSMYLCASKTPGQGGGNQPQHFGDGTRLSIL.

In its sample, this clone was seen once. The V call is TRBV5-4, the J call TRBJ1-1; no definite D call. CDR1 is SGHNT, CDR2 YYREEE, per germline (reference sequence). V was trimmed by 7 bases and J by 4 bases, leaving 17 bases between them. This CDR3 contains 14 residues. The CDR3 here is CASPKFESGTEAFF. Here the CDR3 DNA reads TGTGCCAGCCCCAAGTTTGAGTCTGGCACTGAAGCTTTCTTT.